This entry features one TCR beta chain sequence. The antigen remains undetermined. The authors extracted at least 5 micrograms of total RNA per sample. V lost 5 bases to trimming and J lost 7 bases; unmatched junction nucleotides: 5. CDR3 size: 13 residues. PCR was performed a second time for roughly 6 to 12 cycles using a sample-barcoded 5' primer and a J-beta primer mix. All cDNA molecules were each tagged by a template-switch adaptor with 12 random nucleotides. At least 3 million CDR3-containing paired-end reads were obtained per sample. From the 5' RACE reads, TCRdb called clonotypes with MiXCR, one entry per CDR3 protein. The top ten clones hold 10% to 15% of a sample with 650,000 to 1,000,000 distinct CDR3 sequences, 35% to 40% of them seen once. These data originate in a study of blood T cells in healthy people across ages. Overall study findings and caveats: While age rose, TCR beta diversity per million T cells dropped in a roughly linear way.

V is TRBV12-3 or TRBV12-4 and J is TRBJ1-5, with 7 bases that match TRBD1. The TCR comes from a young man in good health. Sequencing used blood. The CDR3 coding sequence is TGTGCCAGCAGTCCACAGGGGAGACAGCCCCAGCATTTT. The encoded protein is CASSPQGRQPQHF.